The rows below give T cell receptor beta chains drawn from one sample of a study of CD8 T cells in ankylosing spondylitis. One entry per CDR3 protein results from TCRdb running MiXCR on the 5' RACE reads. The table has around 390,000 distinct CDR3 sequences, around 22% seen once. Sequencing was carried out using blood, either unsorted or a sorted T cell fraction (not recorded which). The receptors originated from a male donor with ankylosing spondylitis. The conserved cysteine and the conserved F or W are not part of the CDR3 here. The size of a clone is reported for some rows only, either as once, few or many, or as a class for expanded clones.

V gene,clone size,J gene,CDR3 protein
TRBV12-3/TRBV12-4,-,TRBJ2-1,ASSPWTSGRVEQF
TRBV20-1,-,TRBJ1-6,SATPPRGRLSPLH
TRBV27,few,TRBJ1-5,ASSIHRSNQPQH
TRBV20-1,few,TRBJ1-4,SARATANEKLF
TRBV20-1,few,TRBJ2-7,SARLQGGEQY
TRBV28,few,TRBJ1-5,ASTPGAGVQPQH
TRBV20-1,few,TRBJ1-4,SAEDRGAFNEKLF
TRBV12-3/TRBV12-4,-,TRBJ1-6,ASTSTENLIRPLH
TRBV7-9,-,TRBJ2-1,ASSFMAAYNEQF
TRBV12-3/TRBV12-4,few,TRBJ1-4,ASSKTGTGEGKLF
TRBV20-1,-,TRBJ2-3,SGVSGGDGQDTQY
TRBV7-2,-,TRBJ2-1,ASSFTSGPLGSYEQF
TRBV12-3/TRBV12-4,-,TRBJ2-5,ASSLGDSRETQY
TRBV2,few,TRBJ2-2,ASSEDRRIHNTGELF
TRBV28,-,TRBJ2-3,ASSPGGGSTDTQY
TRBV4-1,-,TRBJ1-1,ASRKSGGGPNTEAF
TRBV19,many,TRBJ2-7,ASSPRAGTYEQY
TRBV5-5,-,TRBJ2-7,ASSTPTGGYEQY
TRBV4-1,-,TRBJ2-1,ASSGRGTDEQF
TRBV3-1,-,TRBJ1-2,ASSQHQGYT
TRBV2,few,TRBJ2-7,ASSDGGLASYEQY
TRBV18,-,TRBJ2-7,ASHQRDSYEQY
TRBV7-8,-,TRBJ2-2,ASSTMQGPPGELF
TRBV29-1,-,TRBJ2-7,SVESTGSRNEQY
TRBV6-2/TRBV6-3,once,TRBJ1-4,ATWGTDHLLANEKLF
TRBV11-3,few,TRBJ2-7,ASSRGGYEQY
TRBV5-4,-,TRBJ2-5,ASSFLWARRSQETQY
TRBV28,few,TRBJ2-7,ASTEGVSYEQY
TRBV7-2,-,TRBJ1-2,ASSRGRQGDGYT
TRBV7-3,few,TRBJ2-1,ASSVLSGSHLFEQF
TRBV20-1,many,TRBJ2-7,SARIEGRVEQY
TRBV27,few,TRBJ2-7,ASSFWQPPIEQY
TRBV27,few,TRBJ2-3,ASSLRLAGGIDTQY
TRBV20-1,-,TRBJ2-7,SASAQGLAGESYEQY
TRBV28,-,TRBJ2-3,ASSRGLGSTDTQY
TRBV11-2,few,TRBJ1-1,ASSLSRQPLEAF
TRBV12-3/TRBV12-4,few,TRBJ2-7,ASSLMGTSLLYEQY
TRBV10-3,few,TRBJ1-1,AISETGGEAF
TRBV5-1,-,TRBJ2-2,ASSYAGTSGPTGELF
TRBV27,-,TRBJ2-7,ASRDWTSGSLYEQY
TRBV4-2,few,TRBJ2-7,ASSSPGQGTEQY